Listed here are 17 T cell receptor beta chains from one sample, sequenced in a study of blood T cell repertoires in COVID-19. This table comes from immunoSEQ multiplex PCR, and its TCRdb copy is limited to in-frame clones, with some not included. The sample has tens of thousands of clones; over 70% are singletons. The sample comprised peripheral blood. The receptors here all came from a man aged 45 to 65 with active COVID-19.

In its sample, this clone was seen a few times. This CDR3 is CASSLEGVTMNTEAFF. The DNA of the CDR3 is TGTGCCAGCAGCTTAGAGGGGGTTACAATGAACACTGAAGCTTTCTTT. The chain combines TRBV7-8 with TRBJ1-1; possible D gene TRBD1, 6 bases. CDR3 size: 16 residues. From germline, CDR1 is SGHVS and CDR2 FQNEAQ. Trimming removed 1 base from V and 0 bases from J, with 12 bases in between.

The chain couples TRBV29-1 to TRBJ2-3, with D maybe TRBD1 (6 bases). Germline V gene data show CDR1 as SQVTM and CDR2 as ANQGSEA. The germline V and J ends were trimmed by 4 bases and 5 bases, with 13 bases remaining between them. The CDR3 consists of 13 residues. The DNA for the CDR3 is TGCAGCGTTGGCCAGGGGTTGGGAGATACGCAGTATTTT. This translates into CSVGQGLGDTQYF.

The rearrangement links TRBV5-6 to TRBJ2-5; 11 bases align to TRBD1. V was clipped by 1 base and J by 5 bases; unmatched bases: 7. Germline CDR1 SGHDT, CDR2 YYEEEE. The CDR3 runs 16 residues. The CDR3 region has the DNA TGTGCCAGCAGCTTGCGGTGGACAGGGGGCGCGGAGACCCAGTACTTC. As protein: CASSLRWTGGAETQYF.

The chain couples TRBV7-8 to TRBJ2-7, with 11 bases that match TRBD2. V gave up 5 bases and J gave up 6 bases; unmatched junction bases: 9. This CDR3 is built from 15 residues. The germline V gene encodes CDR1 SGHVS and CDR2 FQNEAQ. CDR3 amino acids: CASSPLAGGPGEQYF. The CDR3 coding sequence is TGTGCCAGCAGCCCCTTAGCGGGGGGGCCGGGCGAGCAGTACTTC.

The chain combines TRBV7-2 with TRBJ1-4; 8 bases are shared with TRBD1. Unmatched junction bases numbered 4, after V lost 2 bases and J lost 8 bases. The CDR3 extends over 14 amino acids. The germline V gene has CDR1 SGHTA and CDR2 FQGNSA. Here the CDR3 DNA reads TGTGCCAGCAGCTTAAACAGGGGGGAAGAAAAACTGTTTTTT. Protein: CASSLNRGEEKLFF.

The chain carries TRBV28 and TRBJ2-1; 11 nucleotides align to TRBD2. V was pared by 6 bases and J by 4 bases, with 5 bases of the junction left unmatched. CDR1 MDHEN and CDR2 SYDVKM come from the germline V gene. CDR3 size: 15 residues. CDR3 bases: TGTGCCAGCAGCAGACTAGCGGGGCGATACAATGAGCAGTTCTTC. Translating gives CASSRLAGRYNEQFF.

V is TRBV9 and J is TRBJ1-2, with 7 positions matching TRBD1. In germline, CDR1 is SGDLS, CDR2 YYNGEE. Trimming cost V 5 bases and J 4 bases; bases outside gene matches: 23. CDR3 length: 19 residues. The CDR3 loop is CASSDHIKQGISLPYGYTF. The CDR3 DNA reads TGTGCCAGCAGTGACCACATTAAACAGGGGATTTCCCTTCCCTATGGCTACACCTTC.

The J gene is TRBJ2-1, the V gene TRBV7-3; tentative D call: TRBD1 (6 bases). This CDR3 region has 16 residues. Trimming left V 0 bases short and J 4 bases short, with 13 bases between. From germline, CDR1 is SGHTA and CDR2 FQGTGA. The chain's CDR3 is CASSLTSGARYNEQFF. CDR3 coding DNA: TGTGCCAGCAGCTTAACGTCAGGGGCGAGGTACAATGAGCAGTTCTTC.

The rearrangement links TRBV28 to TRBJ2-3, with 13 nucleotides matching TRBD2. Unmatched junction bases numbered 4, after V lost 5 bases and J lost 2 bases. The CDR3 covers 16 residues. The germline gives CDR1 MDHEN, CDR2 SYDVKM. This chain's CDR3 is CASSRTSGSPTDTQYF. The CDR3, as DNA: TGTGCCAGCAGTAGGACTAGCGGGAGCCCCACAGATACGCAGTATTTT.

The chain uses TRBV6-6 and TRBJ2-7, with 8 bases fitting TRBD1. CDR3 size: 14 residues. Germline V gene lookup returns CDR1 MNHNY and CDR2 SVGAGI (reference sequence). Losses at the gene ends were 6 bases for V and 4 bases for J; bases not matched to a gene: 8. The CDR3 nucleotides are TGTGCCAGCAGCCCCGGACAGGGTGGGTACGAGCAGTACTTC. Protein product: CASSPGQGGYEQYF.

This clone was counted between two and nine times. The chain combines TRBV2 with TRBJ1-2, with 7 bases identical to TRBD1. V was pared by 6 bases and J by 3 bases, with 4 bases of the junction left unmatched. Germline V gene sequence: CDR1 SNHLY, CDR2 FYNNEI. The CDR3 runs to 13 residues. The chain's CDR3 is CASRPTGDYGYTF. DNA for the CDR3: TGTGCCAGCAGACCAACAGGGGACTATGGCTACACCTTC.

V is TRBV6-2 or TRBV6-3 and J is TRBJ2-2; 8 positions match TRBD2. This CDR3 is 15 amino acids long. J lost 4 bases, V lost 6 bases, and 7 bases had no gene match. Germline-derived CDR1 and CDR2 are MNHEY and SVGEGT. The chain's CDR3 is CASSNGGAGTGELFF. Here the CDR3 DNA reads TGTGCCAGCAGCAACGGGGGGGCGGGCACCGGGGAGCTGTTTTTT.

This chain connects TRBV5-8 to TRBJ2-3, with D possibly being TRBD2 (5 bases). Germline V gene lookup returns CDR1 SGHTS and CDR2 YDEGEE. The V gene lost 1 base and the J gene lost 4 bases, with 13 bases spanning the gap. The CDR3 runs to 15 residues. The DNA for the CDR3 is TGTGCCAGCAGCTTGACTCTCGCCGGGGCAGATACGCAGTATTTT. Amino acid sequence: CASSLTLAGADTQYF.

This rearrangement joins TRBV6-5 to TRBJ1-2, with 8 nucleotides matching TRBD1. Germline assignment: CDR1 MNHEY and CDR2 SVGAGI. Trimming took 0 bases from V and 7 from J; bases not matched to a gene: 4. This CDR3 has 14 residues. CDR3 DNA: TGTGCCAGCAGTTACTCCGACAGGGGCGGTGGCTACACCTTC. It codes for CASSYSDRGGGYTF.

The chain recombines TRBV5-8 with TRBJ2-1, with TRBD2 matching 16 bases. CDR1 and CDR2 from the germline V gene are SGHTS and YDEGEE. The CDR3 spans 14 residues. Trimming took 3 bases from V and 15 from J; bases not matched to a gene: 6. The CDR3 reads CASSSGTSGRALFF. CDR3 nucleotide sequence: TGTGCCAGCAGCTCTGGGACTAGCGGGAGGGCCCTGTTCTTC.

V is TRBV7-3 and J is TRBJ2-7; TRBD2 matches 10 bases. The junction had 0 bases not matched to a gene; V was cut back by 0 bases and J by 1 base. The germline CDR1 and CDR2 sequences are SGHTA and FQGTGA. The CDR3 runs to 15 residues. The CDR3 here is CASSLTSGGSYEQYF. The CDR3 bases are TGTGCCAGCAGCTTAACTAGCGGGGGGTCCTACGAGCAGTACTTC.

This chain uses TRBV6-5 with TRBJ1-6; D is possibly TRBD1 (6 bases). Germline assignment: CDR1 MNHEY and CDR2 SVGAGI. The CDR3 is made up of 14 amino acids. V lost 7 bases, J lost 10 bases, and 17 bases lay in between. CDR3 residues: CASKALGGVSPLHF. For the CDR3, the DNA is TGTGCCAGCAAAGCACTAGGGGGGGTCTCACCCCTCCACTTT.